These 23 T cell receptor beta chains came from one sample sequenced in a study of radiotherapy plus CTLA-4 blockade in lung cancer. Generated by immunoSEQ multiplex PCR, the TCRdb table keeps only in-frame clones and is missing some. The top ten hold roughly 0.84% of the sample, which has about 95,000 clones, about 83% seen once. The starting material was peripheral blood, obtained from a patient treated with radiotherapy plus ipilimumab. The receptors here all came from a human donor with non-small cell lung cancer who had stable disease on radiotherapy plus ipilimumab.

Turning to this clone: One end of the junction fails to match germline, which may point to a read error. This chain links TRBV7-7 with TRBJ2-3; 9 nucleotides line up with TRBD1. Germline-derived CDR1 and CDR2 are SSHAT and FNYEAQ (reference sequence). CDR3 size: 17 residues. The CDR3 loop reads CASSSIVPGQGTDTQYF. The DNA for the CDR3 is TGTGCTAGCAGCTCTATAGTTCCGGGACAGGGAACAGATACGCAGTATTTT.

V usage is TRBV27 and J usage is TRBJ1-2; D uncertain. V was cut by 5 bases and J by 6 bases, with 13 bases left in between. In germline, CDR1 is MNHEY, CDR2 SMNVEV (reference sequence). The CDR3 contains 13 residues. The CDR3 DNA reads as TGTGCCAGCAGTGCCAGTGTTGGTAATGGCTACACCTTC. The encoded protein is CASSASVGNGYTF.

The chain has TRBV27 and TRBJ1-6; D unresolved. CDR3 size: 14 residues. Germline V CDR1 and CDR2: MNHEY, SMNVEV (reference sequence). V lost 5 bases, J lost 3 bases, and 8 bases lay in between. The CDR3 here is CASSPRDYNSPLHF. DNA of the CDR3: TGTGCCAGCAGTCCTCGGGACTATAATTCACCCCTCCACTTT.

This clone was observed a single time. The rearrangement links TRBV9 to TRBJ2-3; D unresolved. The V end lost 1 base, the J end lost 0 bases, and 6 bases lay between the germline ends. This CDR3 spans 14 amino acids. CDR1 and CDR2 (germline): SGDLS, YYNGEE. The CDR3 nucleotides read TGTGCCAGCAGCGTATATGACAGCACAGATACGCAGTATTTT. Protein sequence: CASSVYDSTDTQYF.

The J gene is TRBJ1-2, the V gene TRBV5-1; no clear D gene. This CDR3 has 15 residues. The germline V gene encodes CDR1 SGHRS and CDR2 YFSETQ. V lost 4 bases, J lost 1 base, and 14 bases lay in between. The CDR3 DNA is TGCGCCAGCAGCCTGGGTGGGGATCTTAACTATGGCTACACCTTC. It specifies CASSLGGDLNYGYTF. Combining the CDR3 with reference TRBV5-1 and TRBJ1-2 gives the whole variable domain KAGVTQTPRYLIKTRGQQVTLSCSPISGHRSVSWYQQTPGQGLQFLFEYFSETQRNKGNFPGRFSGRQFSNSRSEMNVSTLELGDSALYLCASSLGGDLNYGYTFGSGTRLTVV.

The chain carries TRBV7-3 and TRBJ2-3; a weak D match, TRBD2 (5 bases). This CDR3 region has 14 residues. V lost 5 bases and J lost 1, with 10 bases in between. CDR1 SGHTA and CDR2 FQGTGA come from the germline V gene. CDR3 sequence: CASSREGGTDTQYF. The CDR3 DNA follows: TGTGCCAGCAGCCGAGAGGGCGGCACAGATACGCAGTATTTT.

CDR3 protein: CASSDGTGRHTEAFF. For the CDR3, the DNA is TGTGCCAGCAGTGACGGGACAGGGCGACACACTGAAGCTTTCTTT. The chain joins TRBV6-4 to TRBJ1-1; 9 bases match TRBD1. CDR1 MRHNA and CDR2 SNTAGT come from the germline V gene. The V gene end was trimmed by 2 bases and the J gene end by 3 bases; junction bases not matched to a gene: 4. CDR3 size: 15 residues.

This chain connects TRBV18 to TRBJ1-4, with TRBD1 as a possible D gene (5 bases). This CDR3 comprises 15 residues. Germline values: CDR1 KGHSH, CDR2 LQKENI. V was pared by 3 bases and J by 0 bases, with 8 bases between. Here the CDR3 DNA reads TGTGCCAGCTCACCGGGAGGGGCAACTAATGAAAAACTGTTTTTT. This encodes CASSPGGATNEKLFF.

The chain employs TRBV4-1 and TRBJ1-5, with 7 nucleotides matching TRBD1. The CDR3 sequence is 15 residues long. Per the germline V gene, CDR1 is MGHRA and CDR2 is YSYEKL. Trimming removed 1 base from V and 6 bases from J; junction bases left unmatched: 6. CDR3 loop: CASSQVETGVQPQHF. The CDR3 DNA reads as TGCGCCAGCAGCCAAGTCGAAACAGGGGTTCAGCCCCAGCATTTT.

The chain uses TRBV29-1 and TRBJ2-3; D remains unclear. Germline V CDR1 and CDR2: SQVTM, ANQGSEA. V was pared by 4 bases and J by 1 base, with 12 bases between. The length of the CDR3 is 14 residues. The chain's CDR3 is CSVVSLGGTDTQYF. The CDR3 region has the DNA TGCAGCGTTGTAAGCCTCGGAGGCACAGATACGCAGTATTTT.

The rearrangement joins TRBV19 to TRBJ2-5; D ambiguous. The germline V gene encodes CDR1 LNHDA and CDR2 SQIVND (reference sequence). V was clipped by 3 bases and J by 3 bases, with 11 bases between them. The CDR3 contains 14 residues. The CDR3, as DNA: TGTGCCAGTAGTATTCATGGGCAGAAAGAGACCCAGTACTTC. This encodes CASSIHGQKETQYF.

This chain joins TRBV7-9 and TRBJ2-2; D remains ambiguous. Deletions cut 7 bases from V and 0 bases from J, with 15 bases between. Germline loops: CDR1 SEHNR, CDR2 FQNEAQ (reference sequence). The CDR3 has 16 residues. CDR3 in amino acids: CASISPDGPNTGELFF. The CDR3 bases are TGTGCCAGCATCTCTCCTGACGGACCGAACACCGGGGAGCTGTTTTTT.

CDR3 coding DNA: TGTGCCAGCAGCTTAGCGAGGACAGGGACCTCCTACGAGCAGTACTTC. Protein product: CASSLARTGTSYEQYF. The chain uses TRBV7-9 and TRBJ2-7, with 8 bases matching TRBD1. Germline V gene lookup returns CDR1 SEHNR and CDR2 FQNEAQ (reference sequence). The CDR3 spans 16 residues. Losses at the gene ends were 0 bases for V and 0 bases for J; bases not matched to a gene: 4.

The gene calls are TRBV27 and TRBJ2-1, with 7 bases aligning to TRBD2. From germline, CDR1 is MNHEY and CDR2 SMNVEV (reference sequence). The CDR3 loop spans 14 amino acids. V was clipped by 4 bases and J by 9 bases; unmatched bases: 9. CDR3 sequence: CASSSAGRSGEQFF. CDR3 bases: TGTGCCAGCAGTTCAGCGGGGCGGAGCGGTGAGCAGTTCTTC.

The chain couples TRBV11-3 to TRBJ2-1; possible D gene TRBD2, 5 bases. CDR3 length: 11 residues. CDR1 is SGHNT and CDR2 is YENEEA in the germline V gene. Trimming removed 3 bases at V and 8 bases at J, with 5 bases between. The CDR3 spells CASSLRDEQFF. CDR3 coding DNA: TGTGCCAGCAGCTTGAGGGATGAGCAGTTCTTC.

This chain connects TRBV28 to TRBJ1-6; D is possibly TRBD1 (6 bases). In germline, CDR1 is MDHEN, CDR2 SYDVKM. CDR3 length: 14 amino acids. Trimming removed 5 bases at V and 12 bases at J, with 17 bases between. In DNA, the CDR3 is TGTGCCAGCAGTCTGGGACAAAGAGTTAGACCCCTCCACTTT. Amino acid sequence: CASSLGQRVRPLHF.

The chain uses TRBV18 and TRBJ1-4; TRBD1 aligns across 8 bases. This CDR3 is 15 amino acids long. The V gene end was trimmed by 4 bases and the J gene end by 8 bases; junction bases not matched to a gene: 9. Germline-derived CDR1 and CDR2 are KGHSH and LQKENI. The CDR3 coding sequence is TGTGCCAGCTCACGATCGACAGGGGTGAACGAAAAACTGTTTTTT. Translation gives CASSRSTGVNEKLFF.

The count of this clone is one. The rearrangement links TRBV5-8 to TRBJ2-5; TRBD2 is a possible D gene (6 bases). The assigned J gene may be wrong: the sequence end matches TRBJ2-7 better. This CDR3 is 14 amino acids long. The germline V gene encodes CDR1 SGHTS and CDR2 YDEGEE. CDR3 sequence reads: CASSKRDLSYEQYF. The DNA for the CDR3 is TGTGCCAGCAGCAAACGGGACTTAAGCTACGAGCAGTACTTC.

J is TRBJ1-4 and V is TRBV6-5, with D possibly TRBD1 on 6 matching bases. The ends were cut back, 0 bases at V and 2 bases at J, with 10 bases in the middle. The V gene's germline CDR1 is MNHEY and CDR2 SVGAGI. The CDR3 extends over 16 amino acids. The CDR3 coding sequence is TGTGCCAGCAGTTACTCGATAGGGGGGACTAATGAAAAACTGTTTTTT. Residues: CASSYSIGGTNEKLFF.

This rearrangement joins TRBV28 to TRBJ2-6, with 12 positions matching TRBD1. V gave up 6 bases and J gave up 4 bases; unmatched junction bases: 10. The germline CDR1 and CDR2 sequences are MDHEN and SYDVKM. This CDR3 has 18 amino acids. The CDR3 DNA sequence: TGTGCCAGCAGCCTACCGGGACAGGGGGCTCCAGGGGCCAACGTCCTGACTTTC. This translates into CASSLPGQGAPGANVLTF. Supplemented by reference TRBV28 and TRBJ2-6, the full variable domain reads DVKVTQSSRYLVKRTGEKVFLECVQDMDHENMFWYRQDPGLGLRLIYFSYDVKMKEKGDIPEGYSVSREKKERFSLILESASTNQTSMYLCASSLPGQGAPGANVLTFGAGSRLTVL.

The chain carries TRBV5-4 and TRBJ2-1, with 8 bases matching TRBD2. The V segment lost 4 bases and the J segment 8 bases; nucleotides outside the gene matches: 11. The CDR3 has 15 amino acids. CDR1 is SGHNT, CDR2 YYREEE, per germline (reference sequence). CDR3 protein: CASSAELLAADEQFF. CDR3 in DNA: TGTGCCAGCAGCGCGGAACTACTAGCGGCCGATGAGCAGTTCTTC.

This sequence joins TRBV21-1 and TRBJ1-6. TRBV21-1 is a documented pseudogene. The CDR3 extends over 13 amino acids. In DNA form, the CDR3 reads TGTGCCAGCAGCAAAGGAGGGTCTTCACCCCTCCACTTT. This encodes CASSKGGSSPLHF.

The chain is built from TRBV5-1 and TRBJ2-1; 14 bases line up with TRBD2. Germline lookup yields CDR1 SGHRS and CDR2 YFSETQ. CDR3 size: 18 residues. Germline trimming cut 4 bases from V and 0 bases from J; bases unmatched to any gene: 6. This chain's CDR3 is CASSLRTSGGSSYNEQFF. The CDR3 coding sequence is TGCGCCAGCAGCCTCCGGACTAGCGGGGGGAGCTCCTACAATGAGCAGTTCTTC.